This T cell receptor (beta chain) appears in the sequencing data of a study of cytomegalovirus exposure and HLA in healthy donors. Study conclusions and caveats: Sequencing artifact likely explains a cluster of highly shared sequence variants. In an earlier analysis, about 87% or about 30%: the productive usage of most TCR beta V segments. For TCR beta chains, V- and J-gene trimming was later linked to a missense DCLRE1C variant.

The PCR used 60 Vbeta and 13 Jbeta primers. Per the study methods: An analysis that came later counted 77 million or so unique TCR beta chains, about 10 million shared. Repertoires were generated with immunoSEQ multiplex PCR, while TCRdb's copy carries only in-frame clones and drops some. V and J calls and clone size are as listed in that table; D and trimming were resolved from the DNA. In total, the table holds 110,000 to 150,000 clones. The germline V gene has CDR1 SQVTM and CDR2 ANQGSEA. The CDR3 sequence is 12 residues long. V lost 6 bases to trimming and J lost 5 bases, with 13 bases between them. As to this clone: No antigen is known for it.

Material for sequencing was PBMCs. This TCR derives from a male donor in good health and CMV-seronegative. V usage is TRBV29-1 and J usage is TRBJ1-1; possibly TRBD1 for D (6 bases). The CDR3 region has the DNA TGCAGCGTGAGGGCGGGGGCAACTGAAGCTTTCTTT. Amino acid sequence: CSVRAGATEAFF.